The next 18 T cell receptor beta chains were all read from a single sample in a study of human T cells and chemical hapten exposure (dated by TCRdb to the early 2020s). The library was made by 5' RACE. Data came from an Illumina MiSeq. TCRdb trimmed the raw reads at Q25, called clones with MiXCR and kept productive beta chains. Each entry is one CDR3 protein sequence, shown with its most common DNA and genes. The sample table shows about 140,000 distinct CDR3 sequences, and approximately 4% are seen once. The top ten clones comprise around 1.5% of the sample. Total RNA was isolated from unfractionated whole blood collected in Tempus Blood RNA tubes. Receptor source: a female donor in good health.

This clonotype occurred many times. The rearrangement links TRBV28 to TRBJ2-7; D is perhaps TRBD1 (6 bases). This CDR3 region has 15 residues. V was cut by 1 base and J by 3 bases, with 13 bases left in between. The germline CDR1 and CDR2 sequences are MDHEN and SYDVKM. As DNA, the CDR3 is TGTGCCAGCAGTTTATCAGGCAGGGGCGGCTACGAGCAGTACTTC. Translation: CASSLSGRGGYEQYF.

This clonotype has a count of ten or more. The rearrangement uses TRBV2 and TRBJ2-3; possible D gene TRBD2, 6 bases. The CDR3 has 12 amino acids. V shed 6 bases and J shed 7 bases, with 11 bases lying between them. Looked up from germline, CDR1 is SNHLY and CDR2 is FYNNEI. The CDR3 DNA follows: TGTGCCAGCAGGGGGGACTCATATACGCAGTATTTT. It translates to CASRGDSYTQYF.

CDR3 bases: TGCAGCGTCGCCCCCCCGGATGGCTACACCTTC. Translating gives CSVAPPDGYTF. The rearrangement uses TRBV29-1 and TRBJ1-2, with no clear D. The CDR3 loop spans 11 amino acids. Germline V gives CDR1 SQVTM, CDR2 ANQGSEA. The germline V and J ends were trimmed by 6 bases and 6 bases, with 11 bases remaining between them.

This clonotype was picked up many times. CDR3 DNA: TGTGCCAGCAGTTTTGGGACAGGGTTAATTACGGCTAATGAAAAACTGTTTTTT. Its translation is CASSFGTGLITANEKLFF. V and J are TRBV12-3 or TRBV12-4 and TRBJ1-4, with TRBD1 identical over 9 bases. V gave up 3 bases and J gave up 3 bases; unmatched junction bases: 11. This CDR3 contains 18 residues.

About this clonotype: This may be a read error: a much more frequent sequence differs by one nucleotide. This rearrangement joins TRBV5-1 to TRBJ2-7; 8 nucleotides agree with TRBD1. J lost 6 bases, V lost 1 base, and 12 bases had no gene match. Germline V gene sequence: CDR1 SGHRS, CDR2 YFSETQ. This CDR3 spans 16 amino acids. As DNA, the CDR3 is TGCGCCAGCAGCTTGATCCCAGGGGGCGAGTACGCCGAGCAGTACTTC. It yields the protein CASSLIPGGEYAEQYF.

This clonotype was detected many times. The chain recombines TRBV7-9 with TRBJ2-3; 7 nucleotides line up with TRBD2. This CDR3 spans 15 amino acids. Germline trimming cut 2 bases from V and 4 bases from J; bases unmatched to any gene: 6. Germline loops: CDR1 SEHNR, CDR2 FQNEAQ (reference sequence). The CDR3 loop reads CASSLSAGVADTQYF. CDR3 DNA sequence: TGTGCCAGCAGCTTATCTGCGGGGGTTGCAGATACGCAGTATTTT.

This clonotype was seen many times. V and J are TRBV12-3 or TRBV12-4 and TRBJ2-5; no definite D call. The CDR3 runs to 14 residues. The V gene lost 6 bases and the J gene lost 5 bases, with 16 bases spanning the gap. This chain's CDR3 is CASRAGPTRETQYF. For the CDR3, the DNA is TGTGCCAGCAGGGCAGGTCCGACAAGGGAGACCCAGTACTTC.

This clonotype showed up many times. The chain is built from TRBV3-1 and TRBJ2-2, with D hard to call. The CDR3 runs to 13 residues. Germline loops: CDR1 LGHDT, CDR2 YNNKEL (reference sequence). Trimming removed 0 bases from V and 7 bases from J, with 6 bases in between. The CDR3 DNA reads as TGTGCCAGCAGCCAAGACCTGCGCGGGGAGCTGTTTTTT. It specifies CASSQDLRGELFF. Supplemented by reference TRBV3-1 and TRBJ2-2, the full variable domain reads DTAVSQTPKYLVTQMGNDKSIKCEQNLGHDTMYWYKQDSKKFLKIMFSYNNKELIINETVPNRFSPKSPDKAHLNLHINSLELGDSAVYFCASSQDLRGELFFGEGSRLTVL.

For this clonotype: A clone one base away is much larger, so this may be a read error. This CDR3 reads CASSLGRDRDTQYF. CDR3 sequence (DNA): TGTGCCAGCAGCTTGGGCAGGGATCGAGATACGCAGTATTTT. The chain uses TRBV5-6 and TRBJ2-3; TRBD1 is a possible D gene (5 bases). Looked up from germline, CDR1 is SGHDT and CDR2 is YYEEEE. The CDR3 is 14 amino acids. Trimming removed 0 bases at V and 5 bases at J, with 10 bases between.

This clonotype appeared a few times. The chain employs TRBV3-1 and TRBJ1-1, with D perhaps TRBD1 (5 bases). The CDR3 has 15 amino acids. Trimming left V 4 bases short and J 1 base short, with 13 bases between. Germline lookup yields CDR1 LGHDT and CDR2 YNNKEL (reference sequence). The CDR3 loop is CASSRGRQRNTEAFF. The DNA of the CDR3 is TGTGCCAGCAGCCGAGGCAGACAGAGGAACACTGAAGCTTTCTTT.

Many counts were recorded for this clonotype. In DNA, the CDR3 is TGTGCCAGCAGTGCACAGATAAACACTGAAGCTTTCTTT. Its translation is CASSAQINTEAFF. The chain combines TRBV27 with TRBJ1-1; D gene uncertain. The CDR3 totals 13 residues. Germline-derived CDR1 and CDR2 are MNHEY and SMNVEV (reference sequence). V lost 5 bases and J lost 2, with 9 bases in between.

Many counts were recorded for this clonotype. The chain joins TRBV3-1 to TRBJ1-1, with unresolved D. Looked up from germline, CDR1 is LGHDT and CDR2 is YNNKEL (reference sequence). The CDR3 consists of 12 residues. The germline V and J ends were trimmed by 4 bases and 7 bases, with 10 bases remaining between them. CDR3 in amino acids: CASSLGADEAFF. DNA of the CDR3: TGTGCCAGCAGCCTCGGAGCGGATGAAGCTTTCTTT.

A remark on this clonotype: One junction end disagrees with the germline gene, perhaps due to a read error. The V gene is TRBV5-4, the J gene TRBJ1-4, with D tentatively TRBD1 (5 bases). CDR3 length: 13 amino acids. The V gene's germline CDR1 is SGHNT and CDR2 YYREEE (reference sequence). CDR3 residues: CASNRDGNEKLFF. DNA for the CDR3: TGTGCCAGCAATCGGGACGGGAATGAAAAACTTTTTTTT.

This clonotype was detected many times. This rearrangement joins TRBV6-2 or TRBV6-3 to TRBJ1-2; D is possibly TRBD1 (5 bases). Germline V gene sequence: CDR1 MNHEY, CDR2 SVGEGT. Between the trimmed V and J ends, which lost 2 bases and 5 bases, there was a span of 15 bases. The CDR3 totals 15 residues. The CDR3 region has the DNA TGTGCCAGCAGTTACCACCGGACAAGAGGGTATGGCTACACCTTC. It specifies CASSYHRTRGYGYTF.

This clonotype was seen many times. V is TRBV6-6 and J is TRBJ1-6, with 7 bases that match TRBD1. CDR1 MNHNY and CDR2 SVGAGI come from the germline V gene (reference sequence). The junction had 5 bases not matched to a gene; V was cut back by 2 bases and J by 7 bases. This CDR3 contains 15 residues. The CDR3 protein is CASSYPTGPNSPLHF. The CDR3 nucleotides are TGTGCCAGCAGTTACCCGACAGGGCCAAATTCACCCCTCCACTTT.

This clonotype was picked up many times. The chain joins TRBV9 to TRBJ1-4; D perhaps matches TRBD1 (5 bases). CDR1 is SGDLS, CDR2 YYNGEE, per germline. The germline V and J ends were trimmed by 7 bases and 0 bases, with 10 bases remaining between them. This CDR3 comprises 14 residues. Here the CDR3 DNA reads TGTGCCAGCGGGGACGGAGCAACTAATGAAAAACTGTTTTTT. Protein product: CASGDGATNEKLFF.

A few counts support this clonotype. The chain couples TRBV7-3 to TRBJ2-5; D gene uncertain. Trimming stripped 3 bases from V and 2 bases from J, with 7 bases between. The CDR3 totals 13 residues. Germline V gene sequence: CDR1 SGHTA, CDR2 FQGTGA. This CDR3 reads CASSLGIQETQYF. In DNA, the CDR3 is TGTGCCAGCAGCTTGGGGATTCAAGAGACCCAGTACTTC. Combining the CDR3 with reference TRBV7-3 and TRBJ2-5 gives the whole variable domain GAGVSQTPSNKVTEKGKYVELRCDPISGHTALYWYRQSLGQGPEFLIYFQGTGAADDSGLPNDRFFAVRPEGSVSTLKIQRTERGDSAVYLCASSLGIQETQYFGPGTRLLVL.

This clonotype was seen ten or more times. This chain connects TRBV20-1 to TRBJ1-2; no reliable D call. Trimming took 2 bases from V and 0 from J, leaving 10 bases between them. The CDR3 loop spans 14 amino acids. Germline V gives CDR1 DFQATT, CDR2 SNEGSKA (reference sequence). This CDR3 is CSARPPPPNYGYTF. CDR3 bases: TGCAGTGCTAGACCCCCCCCGCCTAACTATGGCTACACCTTC.